These 19 T cell receptor beta chains originate from one sample sequenced in a study of beta chain features in type 1 diabetes. The study's findings and limits: Researchers report that Type 1 diabetes patients had moderately but significantly shorter TCRB CDR3s across all four CD4+ subsets.

No cognate antigen is known for these TCRs. Sequencing targeted expressed TCRB transcripts, as all isolated RNA had been reverse transcribed. Some clones are missing from TCRdb's copy, which holds only in-frame ones; the method was immunoSEQ multiplex PCR. The sample lists under 300,000 clones; approximately 11% were seen once. Input material: naive CD4+ T cells from blood. The source is a man aged 25 to 40 with type 1 diabetes.

The chain employs TRBV27 and TRBJ2-7; 7 bases agree with TRBD1. The CDR3 totals 14 residues. Germline V gene data show CDR1 as MNHEY and CDR2 as SMNVEV (reference sequence). V was clipped by 6 bases and J by 5 bases; unmatched bases: 10. The CDR3 protein is CASRKGDSDHEQYF. As DNA, the CDR3 is TGTGCCAGCAGGAAAGGGGACAGCGACCACGAGCAGTACTTC.

The chain employs TRBV28 and TRBJ1-2; 8 bases line up with TRBD1. CDR1 and CDR2 from the germline V gene are MDHEN and SYDVKM. With V trimmed by 7 bases and J by 8 bases, 6 bases remained unmatched. CDR3 length: 12 residues. The DNA for the CDR3 is TGTGCCAGCACAGGGGGCGCAAAAGGCTACACCTTC. Protein sequence: CASTGGAKGYTF.

V and J are TRBV7-9 and TRBJ1-1; D remains unclear. Trimming took off 5 bases at V and 4 bases at J, with 11 bases between the two ends. The germline CDR1 and CDR2 sequences are SEHNR and FQNEAQ (reference sequence). The CDR3 runs to 13 residues. CDR3 amino acids: CASSPLGGTEAFF. The CDR3 nucleotides read TGTGCCAGCAGCCCCCTTGGAGGCACTGAAGCTTTCTTT.

The chain has TRBV9 and TRBJ2-5, with D possibly matching TRBD2 (6 bases). V gave up 4 bases and J gave up 4 bases, with 14 bases separating them. This CDR3 has 14 amino acids. Germline V gives CDR1 SGDLS, CDR2 YYNGEE. CDR3 in DNA: TGTGCCAGCAGCCCCGACCTGGGGGGAGAGACCCAGTACTTC. This gives the protein CASSPDLGGETQYF.

The V gene is TRBV19, the J gene TRBJ1-1, with 7 bases that match TRBD1. Per germline, CDR1 LNHDA and CDR2 SQIVND (reference sequence). V was clipped by 5 bases and J by 1 base; unmatched bases: 10. This CDR3 comprises 16 residues. CDR3 nucleotides: TGTGCCAGTAGTTTCCGGACAGGCCCGCGGAACACTGAAGCTTTCTTT. Amino acids: CASSFRTGPRNTEAFF.

This clone was recorded a few times. The chain uses TRBV5-1 and TRBJ2-1, with TRBD1 matching 10 bases. The germline CDR1 and CDR2 sequences are SGHRS and YFSETQ. The V segment lost 4 bases and the J segment 9 bases; nucleotides outside the gene matches: 7. This CDR3 spans 14 amino acids. CDR3 sequence: CASSPGQGRAEQFF. CDR3 DNA: TGCGCCAGCAGCCCGGGACAGGGGAGGGCTGAGCAGTTCTTC.

A note on this clone: The sample carries other DNA sequences with the same CDR3. The chain recombines TRBV5-1 with TRBJ2-7, with D uncertain. CDR1 is SGHRS, CDR2 YFSETQ, per germline. The ends were cut back, 0 bases at V and 0 bases at J, with 4 bases in the middle. This CDR3 has 13 amino acids. The CDR3 protein is CASSLGSSYEQYF. The CDR3 coding sequence is TGCGCCAGCAGCTTGGGGAGCTCCTACGAGCAGTACTTC.

This chain uses TRBV5-4 with TRBJ1-5; TRBD1 aligns across 7 bases. Trimming cost V 4 bases and J 7 bases; bases outside gene matches: 5. The CDR3 is 13 amino acids. The V gene's germline CDR1 is SGHNT and CDR2 YYREEE (reference sequence). CDR3 sequence (DNA): TGTGCCAGCAGCATGGGACAGTTGCAGCCCCAGCATTTT. Its protein is CASSMGQLQPQHF.

The chain employs TRBV6-6 and TRBJ1-1, with D hard to call. The CDR3 has 13 amino acids. Trimming took off 5 bases at V and 1 base at J, with 8 bases between the two ends. Germline assignment: CDR1 MNHNY and CDR2 SVGAGI (reference sequence). The CDR3 sequence is CASSNQANTEAFF. CDR3 in DNA: TGTGCCAGCAGTAATCAAGCGAACACTGAAGCTTTCTTT.

This clone came up a few times. The genes are TRBV12-5 and TRBJ1-5; the D is unclear. Germline lookup yields CDR1 LGHNT and CDR2 FRNRAP. V dropped 1 base and J dropped 7 bases, with 8 bases sitting between them. The CDR3 consists of 13 residues. CDR3 nucleotides: TGTGCTAGTGGTTTGGACCAGTCCCAGCCCCAGCATTTT. This gives the protein CASGLDQSQPQHF.

The chain uses TRBV27 and TRBJ1-5; D is ambiguous. The V end lost 0 bases, the J end lost 6 bases, and 18 bases lay between the germline ends. Per germline, CDR1 MNHEY and CDR2 SMNVEV (reference sequence). The CDR3 runs to 17 residues. CDR3 coding DNA: TGTGCCAGCAGTTTATCGGGTGTGAGGGTTCCCAGTCAGCCCCAGCATTTT. Encoded protein: CASSLSGVRVPSQPQHF.

This chain uses TRBV29-1 with TRBJ1-1, with TRBD1 matching over 7 bases. V dropped 5 bases and J dropped 0; count of bases not matched to a gene: 3. Germline loops: CDR1 SQVTM, CDR2 ANQGSEA. The CDR3 spans 13 residues. CDR3 sequence reads: CSVRTGLNTEAFF. The CDR3 DNA sequence: TGCAGCGTTAGGACAGGCCTGAACACTGAAGCTTTCTTT. The full variable domain, its missing parts supplied by reference TRBV29-1 and TRBJ1-1, is SAVISQKPSRDICQRGTSLTIQCQVDSQVTMMFWYRQQPGQSLTLIATANQGSEATYESGFVIDKFPISRPNLTFSTLTVSNMSPEDSSIYLCSVRTGLNTEAFFGQGTRLTVV.

This clone was seen a handful of times. This chain uses TRBV7-9 with TRBJ2-5; possible D gene TRBD2, 5 bases. With 5 bases removed from V and 11 bases from J, the gap between germline ends came to 18 bases. CDR3 length equals 13 residues. From germline, CDR1 is SEHNR and CDR2 FQNEAQ (reference sequence). CDR3 bases: TGTGCCAGCAGCCTCGGACTGTCTTTTGGGCAGTACTTC. Amino acids: CASSLGLSFGQYF.

This clone was recorded a few times. The chain recombines TRBV29-1 with TRBJ2-1; 11 bases align to TRBD2. Per germline, CDR1 SQVTM and CDR2 ANQGSEA. This CDR3 region has 14 residues. J gave up 12 bases and V 1 base, and 8 bases lay outside the gene matches. The CDR3 loop is CSVEATSGELRQFF. CDR3 nucleotide sequence: TGCAGCGTTGAAGCGACTAGCGGGGAGCTCAGGCAGTTCTTC.

This clone was observed a handful of times. The genes are TRBV7-9 and TRBJ1-1; TRBD1 might be the D (5 bases). Germline CDR1 SEHNR, CDR2 FQNEAQ (reference sequence). The CDR3 consists of 13 residues. V was cut by 5 bases and J by 1 base, with 8 bases left in between. The CDR3 reads CASSTQGNTEAFF. The CDR3 coding sequence is TGTGCCAGCAGCACTCAGGGGAACACTGAAGCTTTCTTT.

The J gene is TRBJ2-5, the V gene TRBV28; 10 bases map to TRBD2. CDR1 and CDR2 from the germline V gene are MDHEN and SYDVKM. V was clipped by 5 bases and J by 3 bases; unmatched bases: 6. The CDR3 runs 15 residues. CDR3 bases: TGTGCCAGCAGTGCTCCTAGCGGGGGCAAAGAGACCCAGTACTTC. This codes for CASSAPSGGKETQYF. The full variable domain, completed using reference TRBV28 and TRBJ2-5, is DVKVTQSSRYLVKRTGEKVFLECVQDMDHENMFWYRQDPGLGLRLIYFSYDVKMKEKGDIPEGYSVSREKKERFSLILESASTNQTSMYLCASSAPSGGKETQYFGPGTRLLVL.

In the case of this clone: Without the conserved terminal phenylalanine or tryptophan, this CDR3 likely stems from a read error. The DNA is omitted, as the CDR3 cannot be located on it reliably, and the CDR3 follows TCRdb's listing. This chain uses TRBV6-4 with TRBJ2-7; no check of the table's D call, TRBD1, against the DNA was made. Germline CDR1 reads MRHNA; CDR2 reads SNTAGT. From its first to its last residue, the CDR3 has 10 amino acids. CDR3 sequence reads: CASSGTPTCL.

This chain joins TRBV28 and TRBJ2-2; 13 bases line up with TRBD2. The CDR3 extends over 16 amino acids. The J segment lost 6 bases and the V segment lost 5 bases, leaving 6 bases of the junction unmatched. Per germline, CDR1 MDHEN and CDR2 SYDVKM. The CDR3 protein is CASSPGLAGEAGELFF. The DNA for the CDR3 is TGTGCCAGCAGTCCCGGACTAGCGGGGGAGGCCGGGGAGCTGTTTTTT.

The J gene is TRBJ1-1, the V gene TRBV5-1, with 7 bases fitting TRBD1. CDR1 SGHRS and CDR2 YFSETQ come from the germline V gene. This CDR3 spans 14 amino acids. The junction had 5 bases not matched to a gene; V was cut back by 4 bases and J by 2 bases. The CDR3 region is CASSRGQLNTEAFF. CDR3 DNA: TGCGCCAGCAGCCGGGGACAGCTAAACACTGAAGCTTTCTTT.